Below, one T cell receptor beta chain is given with its context. This sample was included in a study of beta chain features in type 1 diabetes. V shed 8 bases, J shed 0 bases, and the junction held 6 bases outside the gene matches. CDR3 length: 14 amino acids. Germline V gene lookup returns CDR1 MNHNS and CDR2 SASEGT. Reverse transcribing all isolated RNA meant expressed TCRB transcripts were sequenced. The table came from immunoSEQ multiplex PCR; TCRdb's copy has only in-frame clones and leaves some out. Of 300,000 to 350,000 clones in the sample, about 15% were seen once. This sequence joins TRBV6-1 and TRBJ1-1, with 7 bases matching TRBD1. Sequencing was performed on central memory CD4+ T cells from blood. The sequence came from a man younger than 40 in good health. CDR3 sequence (DNA): TGTGCCAGCCAAGAGACAGGGCTGAACACTGAAGCTTTCTTT. Encoded protein: CASQETGLNTEAFF.